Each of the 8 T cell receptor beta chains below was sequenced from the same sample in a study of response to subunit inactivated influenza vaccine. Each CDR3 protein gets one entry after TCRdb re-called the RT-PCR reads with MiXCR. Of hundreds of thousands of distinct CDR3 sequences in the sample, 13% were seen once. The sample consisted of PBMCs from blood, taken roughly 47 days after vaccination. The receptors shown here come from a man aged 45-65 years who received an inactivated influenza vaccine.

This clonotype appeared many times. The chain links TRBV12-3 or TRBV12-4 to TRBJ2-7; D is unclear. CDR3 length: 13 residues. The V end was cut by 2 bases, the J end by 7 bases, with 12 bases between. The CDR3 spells CASSLNPPDEQYF. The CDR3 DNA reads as TGTGCCAGCAGTTTAAACCCCCCGGATGAGCAGTACTTC.

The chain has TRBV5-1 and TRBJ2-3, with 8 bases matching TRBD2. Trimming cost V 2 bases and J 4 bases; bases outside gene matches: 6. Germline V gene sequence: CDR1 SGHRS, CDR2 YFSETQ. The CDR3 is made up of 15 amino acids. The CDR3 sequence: CASSFRRGGPDTQYF. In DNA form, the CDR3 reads TGCGCCAGCAGCTTTCGACGGGGGGGCCCAGATACGCAGTATTTT.

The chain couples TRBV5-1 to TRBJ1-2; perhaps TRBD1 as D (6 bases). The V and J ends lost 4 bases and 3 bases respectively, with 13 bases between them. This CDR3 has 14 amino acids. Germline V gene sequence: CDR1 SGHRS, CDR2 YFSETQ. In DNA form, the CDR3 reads TGCGCCAGCAGCGAGGGACAAGAGCACTATGGCTACACCTTC. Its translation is CASSEGQEHYGYTF.

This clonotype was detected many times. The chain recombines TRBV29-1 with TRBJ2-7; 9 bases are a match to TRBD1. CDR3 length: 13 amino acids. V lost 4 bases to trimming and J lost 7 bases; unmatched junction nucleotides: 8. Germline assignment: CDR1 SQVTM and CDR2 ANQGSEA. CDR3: CSVAGTGNGEQYF. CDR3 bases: TGCAGCGTTGCCGGGACAGGGAATGGAGAGCAGTACTTC.

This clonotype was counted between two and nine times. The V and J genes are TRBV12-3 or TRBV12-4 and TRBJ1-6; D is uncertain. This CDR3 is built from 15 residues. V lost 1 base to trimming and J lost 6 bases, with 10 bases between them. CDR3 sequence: CASSLGTDPNSPLHF. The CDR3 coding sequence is TGTGCCAGCAGTTTAGGGACGGACCCTAATTCACCCCTCCACTTT.

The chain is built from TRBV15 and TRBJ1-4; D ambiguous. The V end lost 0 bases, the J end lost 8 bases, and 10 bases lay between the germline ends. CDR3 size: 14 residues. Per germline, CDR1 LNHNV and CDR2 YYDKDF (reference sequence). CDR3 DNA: TGTGCCACCAGCAGAGATTGGCCGAGGGAAAAACTGTTTTTT. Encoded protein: CATSRDWPREKLFF. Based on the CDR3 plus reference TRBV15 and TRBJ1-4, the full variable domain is DAMVIQNPRYQVTQFGKPVTLSCSQTLNHNVMYWYQQKSSQAPKLLFHYYDKDFNNEADTPDNFQSRRPNTSFCFLDIRSPGLGDTAMYLCATSRDWPREKLFFGSGTQLSVL.

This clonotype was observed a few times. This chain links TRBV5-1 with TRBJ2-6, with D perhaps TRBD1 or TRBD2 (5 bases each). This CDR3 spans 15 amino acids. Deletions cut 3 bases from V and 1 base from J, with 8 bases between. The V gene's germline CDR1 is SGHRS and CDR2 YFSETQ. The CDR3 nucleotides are TGCGCCAGCAGCTGGGGACGGTCTGGGGCCAACGTCCTGACTTTC. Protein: CASSWGRSGANVLTF.

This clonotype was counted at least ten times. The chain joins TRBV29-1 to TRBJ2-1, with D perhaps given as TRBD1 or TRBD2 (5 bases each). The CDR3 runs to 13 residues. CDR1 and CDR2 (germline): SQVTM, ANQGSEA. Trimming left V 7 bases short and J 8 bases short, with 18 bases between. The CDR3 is CSGGTSRYDEQFF. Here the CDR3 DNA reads TGCAGCGGGGGGACGTCCAGGTACGATGAGCAGTTCTTC.